This T cell receptor (beta chain) was retrieved from a study of OX40 agonist ivuxolimab in advanced cancers. A note on the overall study: Ivuxolimab was a fully human IgG2 agonistic monoclonal antibody targeting the costimulatory receptor OX40 (CD134). The monotherapy dose-escalation portion (N ≈ 56 patients) of the phase I ivuxolimab trial is reported in the paper. The point of sequencing TCRbeta in the periphery was to test whether ivuxolimab changed TCR sequence diversity and drove clonal T-cell expansion. Partial responses occurred in three dose-escalation patients: two with cutaneous melanoma and one with hepatocellular carcinoma. In the dose-escalation cohort, 70% to 85% of patients were male, and the mean age was around 60 years, with a range of about 23 to 85. Prior anti-PD-1, anti-PD-L1 or anti-CTLA-4 therapy was permitted, and about 40% of dose-escalation patients had received checkpoint inhibitors. Intravenous ivuxolimab was administered to patients every 2 weeks at six dose levels: 0.01, 0.1, 0.3, 1.5, 3 and 10 mg/kg. Among the approximately 54 dose-escalation patients, around 19 had hepatocellular carcinoma, around 15 melanoma, 9 renal cell carcinoma and 9 head and neck cancer. General findings and caveats noted by the study authors: In the 0.1-3.0 mg/kg groups, partial responders had among the lowest normalized peripheral clonal expansion, particularly in CD8+ T cells. Clonal expansion of both CD4+ and CD8+ blood T cells was observed from baseline to week 6 at doses 0.1 to 3.0 mg/kg. After ivuxolimab, more expanded clones were found on average in CD8+ T cells than in CD4+ T cells. Low levels of normalized T-cell clonal expansion were also seen in some nonresponding patients. The antigen specificity of the clonally expanded peripheral T cells was not determined.

The CDR3 has 13 amino acids, counting the end cysteine and phenylalanine. This entry keeps only the CDR3 DNA: 39 bases, framed from base 1. CDR1 is given as SEHNR and CDR2 as FQNEAQ, both from the germline V gene (reference sequence). V sheds 3 bases and J sheds 0 bases, leaving 4 bases between their ends. This clone was found a few times. Its specific antigen is unknown. There are no base qualities to consult, and no much larger clone falls within one base. For sequencing of the TCRbeta CDR3 region, genomic DNA was extracted from the sorted cells. TCRbeta CDR3 regions were sequenced using the immunoSEQ Assay. Imported from immuneACCESS, the table was reduced by TCRdb to in-frame sequences with V and J called. These copies leave out some clones; in studies compared against another copy, an unresolved V gene accounts for under half, and the cause of the remainder is not known. This sample holds 45,000 to 65,000 clones; around nine tenths were observed only once. The ten largest account for 6.9% of the sample.

The trial excluded patients who had a history of autoimmune disease or who were on systemic immunosuppression. Peripheral blood for TCR sequencing was drawn from every dose cohort at baseline, at cycle 4 day 1 and at cycle 7 day 1. Samples came from an open-label, multicenter, first-in-human phase I dose-escalation trial of ivuxolimab. Adults with locally advanced or metastatic head and neck squamous cell, hepatocellular, melanoma or renal cell carcinoma were enrolled in the trial. Before TCR sequencing, CD4+ T cells and CD8+ T cells from peripheral blood were sorted into separate populations. This clonotype was sampled from an adult with an advanced solid tumor such as melanoma, head and neck, liver or kidney cancer. The sequence links TRBV7-9 to TRBJ2-3; no D segment can be confidently identified. Sequenced material: CD4+ or CD8+ T cells sorted from blood, taken in a trial of the OX40 agonist ivuxolimab. The DNA reads as follows: TGTGCCAGCAGCTTCGGGAGCACAGATACGCAGTATTTT. Translated, it gives CASSFGSTDTQYF.